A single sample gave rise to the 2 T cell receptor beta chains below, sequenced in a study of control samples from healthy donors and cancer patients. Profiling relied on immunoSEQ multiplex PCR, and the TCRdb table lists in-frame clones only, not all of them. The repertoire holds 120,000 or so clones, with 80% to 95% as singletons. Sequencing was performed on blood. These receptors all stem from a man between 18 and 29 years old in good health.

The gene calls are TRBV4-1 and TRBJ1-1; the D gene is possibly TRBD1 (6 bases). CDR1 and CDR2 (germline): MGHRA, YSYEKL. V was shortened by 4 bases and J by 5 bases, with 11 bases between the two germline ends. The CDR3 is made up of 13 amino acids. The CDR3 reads CASSRGGGTEAFF. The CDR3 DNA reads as TGCGCCAGCAGCCGTGGAGGGGGAACTGAAGCTTTCTTT.

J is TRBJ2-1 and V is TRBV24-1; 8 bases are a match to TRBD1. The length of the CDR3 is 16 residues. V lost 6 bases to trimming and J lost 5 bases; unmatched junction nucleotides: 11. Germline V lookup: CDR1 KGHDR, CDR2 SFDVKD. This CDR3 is CATSSTRTGFNNEQFF. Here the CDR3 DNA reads TGTGCCACCAGTTCAACAAGGACAGGGTTCAACAATGAGCAGTTCTTC.